These 20 T cell receptor beta chains came from one sample sequenced in a study of early T cells in non-severe SARS-CoV-2 infection. TCRdb re-called the 5' RACE reads through MiXCR, storing one row per CDR3 protein. The data contain 70,000 to 85,000 distinct CDR3 sequences, around 12% of them singletons. Sequencing was carried out using whole blood. The origin of the receptors is an adult who was a healthcare worker with PCR-confirmed SARS-CoV-2 infection or an uninfected control (not recorded which).

This clonotype has more than one count but fewer than ten. V and J are TRBV15 and TRBJ1-5, with unresolved D. Between the trimmed V and J ends, which lost 0 bases and 2 bases, there was a span of 14 bases. The CDR3 totals 17 residues. The germline gives CDR1 LNHNV, CDR2 YYDKDF (reference sequence). CDR3 DNA sequence: TGTGCCACCAGCAGAGATTTCAGCAGTGGGGGCAATCAGCCCCAGCATTTT. Translation: CATSRDFSSGGNQPQHF.

A note on this clonotype: One base away lies a much larger clone, so this may be a sequencing read error. In DNA, the CDR3 is TGTGCCAGCAGCCAAGCGGCTAGCGGGAGGTACAGCGGGGAGCTGTTTTTT. It encodes CASSQAASGRYSGELFF. This chain uses TRBV4-2 with TRBJ2-2; 11 bases agree with TRBD2. This CDR3 is 17 amino acids long. Per the germline V gene, CDR1 is LGHNA and CDR2 is YNFKEQ. After removal of 1 base from V and 7 bases from J, the junction contained 8 bases not matched to a gene.

This clonotype has a handful of counts. The gene calls are TRBV7-2 and TRBJ2-5; no clear D gene. The CDR3 is 11 amino acids. V gave up 5 bases and J gave up 5 bases, with 6 bases separating them. From germline, CDR1 is SGHTA and CDR2 FQGNSA. The CDR3 sequence: CASSTWETQYF. In DNA, the CDR3 is TGTGCCAGCAGCACCTGGGAGACCCAGTACTTC.

This chain links TRBV20-1 with TRBJ2-1; D is ambiguous. Germline CDR1 and CDR2: DFQATT and SNEGSKA (reference sequence). CDR3 size: 12 residues. Trimming took 3 bases from V and 1 from J, leaving 4 bases between them. The chain's CDR3 is CSARWSYNEQFF. The CDR3 DNA is TGCAGTGCTAGGTGGTCCTACAATGAGCAGTTCTTC.

This clonotype occurred many times. The CDR3 loop is CASSYMGQGTTEAFF. Here the CDR3 DNA reads TGTGCCAGCAGTTACATGGGACAGGGGACGACTGAAGCTTTCTTT. This chain links TRBV6-6 with TRBJ1-1, with 10 nucleotides matching TRBD1. This CDR3 is built from 15 residues. CDR1 and CDR2 (germline): MNHNY, SVGAGI (reference sequence). Trimming cost V 2 bases and J 5 bases; bases outside gene matches: 5.

This clonotype was seen ten or more times. The rearrangement uses TRBV15 and TRBJ2-7; D gene unclear. The germline V gene has CDR1 LNHNV and CDR2 YYDKDF (reference sequence). V was pared by 0 bases and J by 2 bases, with 8 bases between. This CDR3 is built from 14 residues. Here the CDR3 reads CATSRDLGPYEQYF. CDR3 in DNA: TGTGCCACCAGCAGAGATCTGGGCCCCTACGAGCAGTACTTC.

This clonotype showed up just a few times. J is TRBJ1-5 and V is TRBV20-1, with D unresolved. Germline V gene lookup returns CDR1 DFQATT and CDR2 SNEGSKA (reference sequence). The CDR3 totals 16 residues. Trimming pared 0 bases from V and 2 bases from J, leaving 14 bases between. The CDR3 coding sequence is TGCAGTGCTAGAGATAGTCGGCTCCCCGGCAATCAGCCCCAGCATTTT. Translated, it gives CSARDSRLPGNQPQHF.

V is TRBV29-1 and J is TRBJ1-5, with D tentatively TRBD1 (5 bases). This CDR3 spans 14 amino acids. The V end was cut by 4 bases, the J end by 5 bases, with 15 bases between. In germline, CDR1 is SQVTM, CDR2 ANQGSEA. CDR3 in amino acids: CSVGWGGFDQPQHF. CDR3 nucleotide sequence: TGCAGCGTTGGCTGGGGGGGATTTGATCAGCCCCAGCATTTT. Together with reference TRBV29-1 and TRBJ1-5, the CDR3 gives the full variable domain: SAVISQKPSRDICQRGTSLTIQCQVDSQVTMMFWYRQQPGQSLTLIATANQGSEATYESGFVIDKFPISRPNLTFSTLTVSNMSPEDSSIYLCSVGWGGFDQPQHFGDGTRLSIL.

This clonotype was seen many times. The rearrangement links TRBV12-3 or TRBV12-4 to TRBJ1-4, with a possible D match to TRBD1 (5 bases). V dropped 3 bases and J dropped 5 bases, with 13 bases sitting between them. This CDR3 region has 15 residues. The CDR3: CASSFRGHRNEKLFF. CDR3 sequence (DNA): TGTGCCAGCAGTTTCCGAGGACACCGAAATGAAAAACTGTTTTTT.

This clonotype was detected ten times or more. The chain employs TRBV10-3 and TRBJ2-7; tentative D call: TRBD1 (5 bases). The CDR3 covers 15 residues. CDR1 is ENHRY, CDR2 SYGVKD, per germline. V lost 6 bases to trimming and J lost 1 base, with 16 bases between them. The CDR3 spells CAIRDQGTPSYEQYF. In DNA, the CDR3 is TGTGCCATCAGAGACCAGGGTACTCCTTCCTACGAGCAGTACTTC.

This clonotype was recorded many times. One end of the junction does not line up with germline, which may come from a read error. The chain is built from TRBV7-7 and TRBJ1-4; 9 positions match TRBD1. There are 15 residues in the CDR3. Per the germline V gene, CDR1 is SSHAT and CDR2 is FNYEAQ (reference sequence). CDR3 sequence reads: CASSRGTGPNEKLFF. Here the CDR3 DNA reads TGTGCTAGCAGCCGCGGGACAGGGCCTAATGAAAAACTGTTTTTT. The complete variable domain, with remaining parts taken from reference TRBV7-7 and TRBJ1-4, reads GAGVSQSPRYKVTKRGQDVTLRCDPISSHATLYWYQQALGQGPEFLTYFNYEAQPDKSGLPSDRFSAERPEGSISTLTIQRTEQRDSAMYRCASSRGTGPNEKLFFGSGTQLSVL.

The chain is built from TRBV12-3 or TRBV12-4 and TRBJ2-2; TRBD1 is a possible D gene (5 bases). V was pared by 1 base and J by 2 bases, with 8 bases between. The CDR3 runs to 15 residues. The CDR3 sequence: CASSLGQLNTGELFF. The CDR3 region has the DNA TGTGCCAGCAGTTTAGGACAGCTAAACACCGGGGAGCTGTTTTTT.

The chain links TRBV4-3 to TRBJ2-5; D unclear. The CDR3 is made up of 14 amino acids. Trimming removed 0 bases at V and 2 bases at J, with 7 bases between. The V gene's germline CDR1 is LGHNA and CDR2 YSLEER. The chain's CDR3 is CASSQDARQETQYF. CDR3 bases: TGCGCCAGCAGCCAAGATGCTAGGCAAGAGACCCAGTACTTC.

This clonotype was counted a few times. The chain carries TRBV18 and TRBJ1-1; no reliable D call. Trimming shortened V by 0 bases and J by 1 base, and 12 bases separated the two germline ends. The CDR3 covers 16 residues. Germline CDR1 reads KGHSH; CDR2 reads LQKENI. CDR3 in amino acids: CASSPPPGSRNTEAFF. The CDR3 region has the DNA TGTGCCAGCTCACCACCTCCCGGAAGTAGGAACACTGAAGCTTTCTTT. The variable domain in full, completed from reference TRBV18 and TRBJ1-1, reads NAGVMQNPRHLVRRRGQEARLRCSPMKGHSHVYWYRQLPEEGLKFMVYLQKENIIDESGMPKERFSAEFPKEGPSILRIQQVVRGDSAAYFCASSPPPGSRNTEAFFGQGTRLTVV.

The CDR3 DNA follows: TGTGCCAGCTCACTCTACTCGGGGCTAGATACGCAGTATTTT. It encodes CASSLYSGLDTQYF. This rearrangement joins TRBV18 to TRBJ2-3; D tentatively reads TRBD1 or TRBD2 (5 bases each). V was cut by 4 bases and J by 5 bases, with 13 bases left in between. Germline CDR1 and CDR2: KGHSH and LQKENI. The CDR3 extends over 14 amino acids.

This clonotype was picked up many times. The CDR3 protein is CASSVMTGLDGYTF. The DNA of the CDR3 is TGTGCCAGCAGCGTAATGACAGGGTTGGATGGCTACACCTTC. The V gene is TRBV7-3, the J gene TRBJ1-2, with 7 bases matching TRBD1. The CDR3 covers 14 residues. After removal of 5 bases from V and 6 bases from J, the junction contained 9 bases not matched to a gene. The germline V gene has CDR1 SGHTA and CDR2 FQGTGA.

The chain carries TRBV7-9 and TRBJ2-4; 11 positions match TRBD2. CDR3 length equals 14 residues. The V and J ends lost 6 bases and 6 bases, in that order; junction bases with no gene match: 4. Germline V gene data show CDR1 as SEHNR and CDR2 as FQNEAQ (reference sequence). Written as DNA, the CDR3 is TGTGCCAGCAGTCCGGGACTAGCGGTAAACATTCAGTACTTC. It translates to CASSPGLAVNIQYF.

This clonotype turned up a few times. The chain is built from TRBV10-2 and TRBJ2-7; D remains unclear. Trimming left V 6 bases short and J 2 bases short, with 11 bases between. Germline CDR1 WSHSY, CDR2 SAAADI. The CDR3 spans 13 residues. The CDR3 nucleotides are TGCGCCAGCAGAGCAAGTTTTACCTACGAGCAGTACTTC. This codes for CASRASFTYEQYF.

The chain uses TRBV11-3 and TRBJ1-1; the D is unclear. Germline CDR1 SGHNT, CDR2 YENEEA. The V end was cut by 4 bases, the J end by 0 bases, with 6 bases between. This CDR3 is built from 13 residues. CDR3 residues: CASSYKVNTEAFF. The CDR3 coding sequence is TGTGCCAGCAGCTATAAGGTGAACACTGAAGCTTTCTTT.

This clonotype was recorded at least ten times. The chain couples TRBV6-1 to TRBJ2-5, with D possibly TRBD2 on 6 matching bases. The V gene's germline CDR1 is MNHNS and CDR2 SASEGT. Trimming took off 7 bases at V and 2 bases at J, with 14 bases between the two ends. The CDR3 sequence is 14 residues long. As DNA, the CDR3 is TGTGCCAGCACCTACACCGGGACTCAAGAGACCCAGTACTTC. Translated, it gives CASTYTGTQETQYF.